The 22 T cell receptor beta chains given below trace back to one sample, sequenced in a study of vaccination and CD4 T cells after COVID-19. As to treatment: roughly ten-day PBMC culture with coronavirus spike peptide pools or control peptides (ViraFEST assay). Sequenced with the Oncomine TCR Beta short-read assay was DNA taken from cultured CD4+ T cells. Using its own MiXCR run on the PCR reads, TCRdb lists one record per CDR3 protein. The repertoire holds 20,000 or so distinct CDR3 sequences, with 25% to 30% as singletons. These receptors' antigens are unknown. Source material: cultured CD4+ T cells from blood. The source of these receptors is a human donor with COVID-19.

This chain uses TRBV29-1 with TRBJ2-5; 9 nucleotides align to TRBD1. Germline CDR1 reads SQVTM; CDR2 reads ANQGSEA. The CDR3 runs to 14 residues. V lost 4 bases, J lost 3 bases, and 6 bases stayed unmatched. CDR3 amino acids: CSVGVGTGKETQYF. The CDR3 coding sequence is TGCAGCGTTGGGGTGGGGACAGGGAAAGAGACCCAGTACTTC.

The chain has TRBV6-2 or TRBV6-3 and TRBJ1-5; 10 bases are a match to TRBD1. V was pared by 7 bases and J by 4 bases, with 7 bases of the junction left unmatched. Germline V gene data show CDR1 as MNHEY and CDR2 as SVGEGT. This CDR3 spans 15 amino acids. CDR3 protein: CASMGGGQGNQPQHF. The CDR3 nucleotides read TGTGCCAGCATGGGAGGGGGACAGGGGAATCAGCCCCAGCATTTT.

A single count supports this clonotype. One junction end disagrees with the germline gene, perhaps due to a read error. V usage is TRBV20-1 and J usage is TRBJ2-1, with a weak D call TRBD1 (5 bases). Germline loops: CDR1 DFQATT, CDR2 SNEGSKA (reference sequence). The CDR3 is 15 amino acids. As DNA, the CDR3 is TGCAGTGCTAGACCCCGTGGGCAGGGCTACAATGAGCAATTCTTC. It yields the protein CSARPRGQGYNEQFF.

The CDR3 DNA reads as TGTGCCAGCAGCTTGGGGACACCCGGCAGTGAAGCTTTCTTT. Its protein product is CASSLGTPGSEAFF. This sequence joins TRBV5-4 and TRBJ1-1; D might be TRBD1 (5 bases). V lost 0 bases to trimming and J lost 7 bases, with 13 bases between them. The germline V gene encodes CDR1 SGHNT and CDR2 YYREEE (reference sequence). The CDR3 consists of 14 residues.

The V and J genes are TRBV14 and TRBJ1-6, with D possibly matching TRBD1 (5 bases). CDR3 length: 15 amino acids. Germline V gene data show CDR1 as SGHDN and CDR2 as FVKESK. V was trimmed by 3 bases and J by 0 bases, leaving 6 bases between them. Here the CDR3 DNA reads TGTGCCAGCAGCCAGCAGGGCTCCTATAATTCACCCCTCCACTTT. The encoded protein is CASSQQGSYNSPLHF. The entire variable domain, with the rest obtained from reference TRBV14 and TRBJ1-6, is as follows: EAGVTQFPSHSVIEKGQTVTLRCDPISGHDNLYWYRRVMGKEIKFLLHFVKESKQDESGMPNNRFLAERTGGTYSTLKVQPAELEDSGVYFCASSQQGSYNSPLHFGNGTRLTVT.

The chain has TRBV6-5 and TRBJ1-5, with a weak D call TRBD1 (5 bases). Germline V lookup: CDR1 MNHEY, CDR2 SVGAGI. The CDR3 spans 16 residues. Trimming shortened V by 4 bases and J by 3 bases, and 16 bases separated the two germline ends. CDR3 nucleotides: TGTGCCAGCAGTTGGGGGGTCCCCCTTTTCAATCAGCCCCAGCATTTT. Amino acids: CASSWGVPLFNQPQHF.

V and J are TRBV6-1 and TRBJ1-1; D is unclear. Germline CDR1 MNHNS, CDR2 SASEGT. This CDR3 contains 17 residues. The germline V and J ends were trimmed by 5 bases and 2 bases, with 21 bases remaining between them. The CDR3 DNA reads as TGTGCCAGCAGTAGAGGTGGGCGTCTTTCAATAAACACTGAAGCTTTCTTT. Residues: CASSRGGRLSINTEAFF.

This clonotype was counted a few times. The chain joins TRBV6-5 to TRBJ2-2, with 9 bases matching TRBD1. V lost 0 bases and J lost 0; bases outside the gene matches: 2. CDR1 is MNHEY and CDR2 is SVGAGI in the germline V gene. The CDR3 contains 17 residues. The CDR3 is CASSYSGQGSNTGELFF. In nucleotides, the CDR3 is TGTGCCAGCAGTTACTCAGGACAGGGGTCGAACACCGGGGAGCTGTTTTTT.

The chain recombines TRBV12-3 or TRBV12-4 with TRBJ1-1; D gene ambiguous. V was trimmed by 5 bases and J by 5 bases, leaving 6 bases between them. The CDR3 runs to 11 residues. CDR3 sequence: CASSRETEAFF. Written as DNA, the CDR3 is TGTGCCAGCAGTCGGGAGACTGAAGCTTTCTTT.

The sample holds a few counts of this clonotype. The rearrangement uses TRBV15 and TRBJ1-2, with TRBD1 matching 11 bases. This CDR3 region has 16 residues. V was clipped by 2 bases and J by 5 bases; unmatched bases: 7. Germline V gene sequence: CDR1 LNHNV, CDR2 YYDKDF (reference sequence). This chain's CDR3 is CATSRRHGTGGYGYTF. CDR3 in DNA: TGTGCCACCAGCAGACGCCACGGGACAGGGGGGTATGGCTACACCTTC. Combining the CDR3 with reference TRBV15 and TRBJ1-2 gives the whole variable domain DAMVIQNPRYQVTQFGKPVTLSCSQTLNHNVMYWYQQKSSQAPKLLFHYYDKDFNNEADTPDNFQSRRPNTSFCFLDIRSPGLGDTAMYLCATSRRHGTGGYGYTFGSGTRLTVV.

The V gene is TRBV7-2, the J gene TRBJ2-1; D is undetermined. There are 16 residues in the CDR3. V was clipped by 2 bases and J by 6 bases, with 17 bases between them. Germline CDR1 is SGHTA and CDR2 is FQGNSA. The chain's CDR3 is CASSLRTNSLVNEQFF. CDR3 nucleotide sequence: TGTGCCAGCAGCTTACGAACTAACTCTTTAGTCAATGAGCAGTTCTTC.

V and J are TRBV20-1 and TRBJ2-3; no reliable D call. Trimming took 5 bases from V and 0 from J, leaving 15 bases between them. CDR3 length: 15 residues. The germline gives CDR1 DFQATT, CDR2 SNEGSKA (reference sequence). Here the CDR3 DNA reads TGCAGTGCTCCCAGACTTGCTATGAGCACAGATACGCAGTATTTT. Its translation: CSAPRLAMSTDTQYF.

The table lists this clonotype with a few counts. The rearrangement uses TRBV11-2 and TRBJ1-1; D is uncertain. Trimming removed 2 bases from V and 0 bases from J, with 7 bases in between. The germline V gene has CDR1 SGHAT and CDR2 FQNNGV. The CDR3 is 14 residues long. The CDR3 bases are TGTGCCAGCAGCTTACGTGGTCTGAACACTGAAGCTTTCTTT. This translates into CASSLRGLNTEAFF.

V gene TRBV29-1 combines with J gene TRBJ1-6; possibly TRBD1 for D (6 bases). V lost 5 bases and J 5 bases, leaving 13 bases between the germline ends. Germline V gene sequence: CDR1 SQVTM, CDR2 ANQGSEA. The CDR3 is made up of 14 amino acids. CDR3 sequence: CSVRKDSHNSPLHF. The CDR3 DNA reads as TGCAGCGTTCGAAAGGACAGCCATAATTCACCCCTCCACTTT.

A few counts support this clonotype. The chain employs TRBV7-9 and TRBJ2-3; D is undetermined. The V end lost 6 bases, the J end lost 7 bases, and 14 bases lay between the germline ends. Germline CDR1 reads SEHNR; CDR2 reads FQNEAQ (reference sequence). The CDR3 has 13 residues. Here the CDR3 reads CASRLEGAYTQYF. The CDR3 DNA reads as TGTGCCAGCAGATTGGAAGGTGCATATACGCAGTATTTT. The whole variable domain, remainder taken from reference TRBV7-9 and TRBJ2-3, is DTGVSQNPRHKITKRGQNVTFRCDPISEHNRLYWYRQTLGQGPEFLTYFQNEAQLEKSRLLSDRFSAERPKGSFSTLEIQRTEQGDSAMYLCASRLEGAYTQYFGPGTRLTVL.

This clonotype was recorded a few times. V is TRBV14 and J is TRBJ1-6; TRBD1 aligns across 9 bases. CDR1 and CDR2 from the germline V gene are SGHDN and FVKESK. V lost 1 base to trimming and J lost 6 bases; unmatched junction nucleotides: 4. The CDR3 covers 16 residues. The DNA of the CDR3 is TGTGCCAGCAGCCAAGGGAGGACAGGGGTTAATTCACCCCTCCACTTT. This gives the protein CASSQGRTGVNSPLHF.

The chain joins TRBV12-3 or TRBV12-4 to TRBJ1-1; D gene unclear. This CDR3 is built from 12 residues. V was clipped by 3 bases and J by 4 bases, with 6 bases between them. The DNA for the CDR3 is TGTGCCAGCAGTTTTCGCCTCACTGAAGCTTTCTTT. Its translation: CASSFRLTEAFF.

The CDR3 DNA sequence: TGCAGTGCTAGTTCAGGAACCGGACAGGTAAATCAGCCCCAGCATTTT. Encoded protein: CSASSGTGQVNQPQHF. The chain has TRBV20-1 and TRBJ1-5, with TRBD1 matching 7 bases. This CDR3 comprises 16 residues. V trimming: 3 bases; J trimming: 4 bases; junction bases outside the gene matches: 12. Looked up from germline, CDR1 is DFQATT and CDR2 is SNEGSKA (reference sequence).

This clonotype was seen only a few times. This chain joins TRBV19 and TRBJ1-2; no definite D call. The V end was cut by 5 bases, the J end by 7 bases, with 11 bases between. The CDR3 spans 12 residues. Germline V gives CDR1 LNHDA, CDR2 SQIVND (reference sequence). The CDR3 spells CASSLGVGGYTF. The CDR3 DNA follows: TGTGCCAGTAGTCTGGGTGTAGGTGGCTACACCTTC.

J is TRBJ2-7 and V is TRBV6-2 or TRBV6-3, with D possibly being TRBD2 (5 bases). Germline loops: CDR1 MNHEY, CDR2 SVGEGT. V was clipped by 2 bases and J by 6 bases, with 14 bases between them. CDR3 length equals 14 residues. CDR3 protein: CASSYLRGSGEQYF. CDR3 coding DNA: TGTGCCAGCAGTTACCTCCGGGGTTCGGGCGAGCAGTACTTC.

This clonotype was observed once. V gene TRBV28 combines with J gene TRBJ1-2; D is uncertain. Germline values: CDR1 MDHEN, CDR2 SYDVKM. CDR3 length: 11 residues. V lost 4 bases to trimming and J lost 7 bases, with 7 bases between them. The CDR3 here is CASSSKVGYTF. CDR3 in DNA: TGTGCCAGCAGTTCCAAGGTTGGCTACACCTTC.

This clonotype was recorded a few times. The V call is TRBV20-1, the J call TRBJ2-3; D possibly matches TRBD1 or TRBD2 (6 bases each). With 0 bases removed from V and 0 bases from J, the gap between germline ends came to 16 bases. CDR1 and CDR2 from the germline V gene are DFQATT and SNEGSKA (reference sequence). This CDR3 has 17 residues. CDR3 nucleotide sequence: TGCAGTGCTAGAGATCCGCTCGACGGGGGCAGCACAGATACGCAGTATTTT. This codes for CSARDPLDGGSTDTQYF.